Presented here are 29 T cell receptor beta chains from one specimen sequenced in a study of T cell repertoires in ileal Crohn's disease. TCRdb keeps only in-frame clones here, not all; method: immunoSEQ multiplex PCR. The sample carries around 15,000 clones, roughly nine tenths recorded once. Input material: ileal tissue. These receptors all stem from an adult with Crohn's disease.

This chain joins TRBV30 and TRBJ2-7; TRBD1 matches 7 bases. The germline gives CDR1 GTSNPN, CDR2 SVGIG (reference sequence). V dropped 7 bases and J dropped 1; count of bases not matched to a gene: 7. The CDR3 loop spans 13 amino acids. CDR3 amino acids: CASQGKGSYEQYF. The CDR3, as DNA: TGTGCCTCACAGGGGAAGGGTTCCTACGAGCAGTACTTC.

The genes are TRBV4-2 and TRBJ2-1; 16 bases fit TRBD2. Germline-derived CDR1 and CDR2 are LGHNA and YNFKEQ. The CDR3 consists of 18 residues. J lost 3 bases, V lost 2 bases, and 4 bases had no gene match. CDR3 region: CASSQLGTSGGGYNEQFF. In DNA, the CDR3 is TGTGCCAGCAGCCAACTCGGGACTAGCGGGGGGGGCTACAATGAGCAGTTCTTC.

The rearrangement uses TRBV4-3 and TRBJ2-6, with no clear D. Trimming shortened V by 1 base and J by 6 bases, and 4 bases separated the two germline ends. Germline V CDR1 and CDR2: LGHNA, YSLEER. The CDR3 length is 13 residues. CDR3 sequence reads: CASSQGVANVLTF. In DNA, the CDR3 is TGCGCCAGCAGCCAAGGCGTGGCCAACGTCCTGACTTTC.

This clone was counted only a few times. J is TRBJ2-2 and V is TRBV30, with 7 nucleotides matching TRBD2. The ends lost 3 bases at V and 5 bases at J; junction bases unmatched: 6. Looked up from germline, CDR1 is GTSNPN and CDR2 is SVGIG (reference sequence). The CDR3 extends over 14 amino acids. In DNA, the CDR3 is TGTGCCTGGAGAAGACTAGCTCAGACCGGGGAGCTGTTTTTT. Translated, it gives CAWRRLAQTGELFF. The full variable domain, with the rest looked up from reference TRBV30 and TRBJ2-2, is SQTIHQWPATLVQPVGSPLSLECTVEGTSNPNLYWYRQAAGRGLQLLFYSVGIGQISSEVPQNLSASRPQDRQFILSSKKLLLSDSGFYLCAWRRLAQTGELFFGEGSRLTVL.

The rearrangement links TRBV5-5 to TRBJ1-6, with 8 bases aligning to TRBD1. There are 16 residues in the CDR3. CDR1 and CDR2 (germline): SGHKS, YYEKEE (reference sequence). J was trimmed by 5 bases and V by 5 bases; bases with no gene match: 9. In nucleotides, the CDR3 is TGTGCCAGCAGTCAGCGGACAGGGAGTAATAATTCACCCCTCCACTTT. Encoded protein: CASSQRTGSNNSPLHF.

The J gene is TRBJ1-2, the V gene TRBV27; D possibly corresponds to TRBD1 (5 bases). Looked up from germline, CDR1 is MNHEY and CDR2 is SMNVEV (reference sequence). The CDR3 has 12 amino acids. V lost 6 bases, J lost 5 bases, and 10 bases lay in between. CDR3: CASSISGYGYTF. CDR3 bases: TGTGCCAGCAGCATTTCAGGGTATGGCTACACCTTC.

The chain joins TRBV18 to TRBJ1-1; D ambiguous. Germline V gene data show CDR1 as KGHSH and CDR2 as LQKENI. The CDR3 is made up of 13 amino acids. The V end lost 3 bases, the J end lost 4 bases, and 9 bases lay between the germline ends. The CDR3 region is CASSPGGVTEAFF. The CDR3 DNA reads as TGTGCCAGCTCACCTGGAGGTGTCACTGAAGCTTTCTTT. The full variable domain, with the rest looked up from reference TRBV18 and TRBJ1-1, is NAGVMQNPRHLVRRRGQEARLRCSPMKGHSHVYWYRQLPEEGLKFMVYLQKENIIDESGMPKERFSAEFPKEGPSILRIQQVVRGDSAAYFCASSPGGVTEAFFGQGTRLTVV.

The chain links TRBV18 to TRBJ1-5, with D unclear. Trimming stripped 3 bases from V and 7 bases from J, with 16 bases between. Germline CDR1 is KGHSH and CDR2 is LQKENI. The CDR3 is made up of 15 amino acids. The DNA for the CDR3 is TGTGCCAGCTCACCCCAAAGCGGTCCAGAACAGCCCCAGCATTTT. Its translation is CASSPQSGPEQPQHF. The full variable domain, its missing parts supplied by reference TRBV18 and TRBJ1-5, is NAGVMQNPRHLVRRRGQEARLRCSPMKGHSHVYWYRQLPEEGLKFMVYLQKENIIDESGMPKERFSAEFPKEGPSILRIQQVVRGDSAAYFCASSPQSGPEQPQHFGDGTRLSIL.

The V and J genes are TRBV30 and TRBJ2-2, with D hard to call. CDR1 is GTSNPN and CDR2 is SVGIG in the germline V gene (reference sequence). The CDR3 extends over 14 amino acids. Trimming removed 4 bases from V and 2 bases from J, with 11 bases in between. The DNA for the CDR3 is TGTGCCTGGATCCGGCAGACAAACACCGGGGAGCTGTTTTTT. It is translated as CAWIRQTNTGELFF.

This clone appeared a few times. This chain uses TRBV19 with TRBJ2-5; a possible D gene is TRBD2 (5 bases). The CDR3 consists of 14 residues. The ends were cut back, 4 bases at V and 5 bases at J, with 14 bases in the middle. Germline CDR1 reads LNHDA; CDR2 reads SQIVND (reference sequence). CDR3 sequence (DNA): TGTGCCAGTAGTAACAGACAACGGAGGGAGACCCAGTACTTC. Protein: CASSNRQRRETQYF. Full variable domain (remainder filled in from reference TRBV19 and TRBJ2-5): DGGITQSPKYLFRKEGQNVTLSCEQNLNHDAMYWYRQDPGQGLRLIYYSQIVNDFQKGDIAEGYSVSREKKESFPLTVTSAQKNPTAFYLCASSNRQRRETQYFGPGTRLLVL.

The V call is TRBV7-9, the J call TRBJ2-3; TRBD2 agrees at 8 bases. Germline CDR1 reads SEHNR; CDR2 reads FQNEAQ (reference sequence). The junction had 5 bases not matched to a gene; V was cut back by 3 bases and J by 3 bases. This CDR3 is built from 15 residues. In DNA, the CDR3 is TGTGCCAGCAGCTTCATCGGGAGGGAGACAGATACGCAGTATTTT. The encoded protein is CASSFIGRETDTQYF.

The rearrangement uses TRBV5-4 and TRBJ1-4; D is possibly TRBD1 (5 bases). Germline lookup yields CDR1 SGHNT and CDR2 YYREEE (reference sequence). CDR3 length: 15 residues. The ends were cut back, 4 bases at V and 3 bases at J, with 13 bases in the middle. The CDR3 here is CASSAAGRPNEKLFF. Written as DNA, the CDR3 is TGTGCCAGCAGCGCGGCAGGGAGGCCTAATGAAAAACTGTTTTTT.

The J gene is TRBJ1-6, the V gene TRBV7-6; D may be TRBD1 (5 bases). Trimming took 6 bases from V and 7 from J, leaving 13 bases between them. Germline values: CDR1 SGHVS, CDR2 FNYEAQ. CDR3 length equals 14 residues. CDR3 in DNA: TGTGCCAGCAGTCTAGGGGTTACGAATTCACCCCTCCACTTT. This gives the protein CASSLGVTNSPLHF.

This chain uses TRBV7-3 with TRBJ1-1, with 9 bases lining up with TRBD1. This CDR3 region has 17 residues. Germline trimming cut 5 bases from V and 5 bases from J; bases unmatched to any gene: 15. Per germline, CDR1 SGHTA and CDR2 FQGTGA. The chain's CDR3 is CASSEEPGQGAGTEAFF. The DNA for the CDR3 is TGTGCCAGCAGCGAGGAACCGGGACAGGGAGCCGGAACTGAAGCTTTCTTT.

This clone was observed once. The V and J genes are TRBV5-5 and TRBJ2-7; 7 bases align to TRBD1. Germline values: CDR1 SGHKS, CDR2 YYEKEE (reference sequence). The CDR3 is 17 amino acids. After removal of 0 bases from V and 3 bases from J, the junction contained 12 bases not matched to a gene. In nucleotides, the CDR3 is TGTGCCAGCAGCTTGGCCTACGGCCGACAGGGTCTCTACGAGCAGTACTTC. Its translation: CASSLAYGRQGLYEQYF.

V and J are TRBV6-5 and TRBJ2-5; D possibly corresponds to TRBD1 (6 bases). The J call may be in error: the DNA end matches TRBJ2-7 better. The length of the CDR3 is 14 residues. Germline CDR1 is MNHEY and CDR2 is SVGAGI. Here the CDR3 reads CASSYTTGRLEQYF. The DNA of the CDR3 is TGTGCCAGCAGTTACACAACAGGGCGTCTCGAGCAGTACTTC.

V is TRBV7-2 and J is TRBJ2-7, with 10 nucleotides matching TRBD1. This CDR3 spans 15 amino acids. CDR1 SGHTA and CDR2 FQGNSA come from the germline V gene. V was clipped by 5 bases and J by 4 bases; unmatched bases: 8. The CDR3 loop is CASSPDRGQWYEQYF. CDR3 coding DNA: TGTGCCAGCAGCCCAGACAGGGGGCAGTGGTACGAGCAGTACTTC.

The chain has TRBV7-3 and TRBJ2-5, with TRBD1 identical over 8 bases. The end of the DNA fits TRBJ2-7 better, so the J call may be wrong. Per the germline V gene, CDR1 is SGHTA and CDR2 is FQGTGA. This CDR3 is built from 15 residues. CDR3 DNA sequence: TGTGCCAGCAGCTTATCAGGACAGGGCTCCTACGAGCAGTACTTC. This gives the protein CASSLSGQGSYEQYF.

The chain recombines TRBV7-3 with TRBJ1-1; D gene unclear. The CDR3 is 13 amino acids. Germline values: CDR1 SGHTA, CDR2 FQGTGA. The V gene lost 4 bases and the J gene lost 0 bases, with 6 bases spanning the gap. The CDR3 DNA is TGTGCCAGCAGCTCCTTTTTGAACACTGAAGCTTTCTTT. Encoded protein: CASSSFLNTEAFF.

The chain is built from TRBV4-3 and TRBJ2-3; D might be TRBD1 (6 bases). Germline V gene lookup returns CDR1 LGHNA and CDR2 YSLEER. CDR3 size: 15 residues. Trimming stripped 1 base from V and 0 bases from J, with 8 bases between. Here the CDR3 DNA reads TGCGCCAGCAGCCAAGGGGGGCTTAGCACAGATACGCAGTATTTT. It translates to CASSQGGLSTDTQYF.

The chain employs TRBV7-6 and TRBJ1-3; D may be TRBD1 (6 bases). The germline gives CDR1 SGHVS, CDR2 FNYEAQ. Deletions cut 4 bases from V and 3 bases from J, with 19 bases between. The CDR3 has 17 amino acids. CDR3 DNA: TGTGCCAGCAGCTCAAGAGGACAGACCCCTTTTGGAAACACCATATATTTT. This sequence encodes CASSSRGQTPFGNTIYF.

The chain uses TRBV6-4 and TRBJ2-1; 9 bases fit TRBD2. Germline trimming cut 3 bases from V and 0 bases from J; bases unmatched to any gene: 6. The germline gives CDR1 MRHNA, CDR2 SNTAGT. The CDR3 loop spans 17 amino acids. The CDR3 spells CASSEREGASSYNEQFF. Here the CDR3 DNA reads TGTGCCAGCAGTGAGCGGGAGGGGGCCAGCTCCTACAATGAGCAGTTCTTC.

CDR3 nucleotides: TGTGCCAGTAGTATCTCAATACTAGCGGGGCAAGAGACCCAGTACTTC. Protein product: CASSISILAGQETQYF. The chain joins TRBV19 to TRBJ2-5; 10 positions agree with TRBD2. J lost 2 bases, V lost 3 bases, and 6 bases had no gene match. In germline, CDR1 is LNHDA, CDR2 SQIVND (reference sequence). This CDR3 comprises 16 residues. The full variable domain, its missing parts supplied by reference TRBV19 and TRBJ2-5, is DGGITQSPKYLFRKEGQNVTLSCEQNLNHDAMYWYRQDPGQGLRLIYYSQIVNDFQKGDIAEGYSVSREKKESFPLTVTSAQKNPTAFYLCASSISILAGQETQYFGPGTRLLVL.

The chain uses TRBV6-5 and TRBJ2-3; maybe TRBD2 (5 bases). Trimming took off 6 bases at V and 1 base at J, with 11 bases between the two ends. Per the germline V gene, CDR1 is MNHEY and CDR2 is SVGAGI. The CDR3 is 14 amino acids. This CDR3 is CASRRVRGTDTQYF. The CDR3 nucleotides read TGTGCCAGCAGGAGGGTACGTGGCACAGATACGCAGTATTTT.

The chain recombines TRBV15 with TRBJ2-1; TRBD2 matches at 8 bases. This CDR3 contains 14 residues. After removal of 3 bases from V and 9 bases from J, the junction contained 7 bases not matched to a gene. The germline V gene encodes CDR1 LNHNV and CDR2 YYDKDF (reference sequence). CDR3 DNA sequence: TGTGCCACCAGCAGGATAGGACTAGCACGTGAGCAGTTCTTC. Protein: CATSRIGLAREQFF. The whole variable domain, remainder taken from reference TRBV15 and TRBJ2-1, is DAMVIQNPRYQVTQFGKPVTLSCSQTLNHNVMYWYQQKSSQAPKLLFHYYDKDFNNEADTPDNFQSRRPNTSFCFLDIRSPGLGDTAMYLCATSRIGLAREQFFGPGTRLTVL.

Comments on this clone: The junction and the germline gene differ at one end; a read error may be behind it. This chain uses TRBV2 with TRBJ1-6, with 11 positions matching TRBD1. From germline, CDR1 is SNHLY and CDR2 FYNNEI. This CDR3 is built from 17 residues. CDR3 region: CASREGTGGSYNSPLHF. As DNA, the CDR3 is TGTGCCAGCAGAGAAGGGACAGGGGGTTCCTATAATTCACCCCTCCACTTT.

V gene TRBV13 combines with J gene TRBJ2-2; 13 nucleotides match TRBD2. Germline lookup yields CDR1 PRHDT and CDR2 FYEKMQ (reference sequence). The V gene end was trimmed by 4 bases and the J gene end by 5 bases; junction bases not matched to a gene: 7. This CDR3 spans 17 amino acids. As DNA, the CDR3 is TGTGCCAGCAGCTCCCCGGGACTAGCGGGGAGAACCGGGGAGCTGTTTTTT. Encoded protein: CASSSPGLAGRTGELFF.

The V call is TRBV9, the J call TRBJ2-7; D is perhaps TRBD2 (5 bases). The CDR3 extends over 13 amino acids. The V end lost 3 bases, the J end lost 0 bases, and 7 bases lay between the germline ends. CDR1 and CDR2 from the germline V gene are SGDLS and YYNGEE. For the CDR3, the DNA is TGTGCCAGCAGCGAAGCGGTCTCCTACGAGCAGTACTTC. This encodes CASSEAVSYEQYF.

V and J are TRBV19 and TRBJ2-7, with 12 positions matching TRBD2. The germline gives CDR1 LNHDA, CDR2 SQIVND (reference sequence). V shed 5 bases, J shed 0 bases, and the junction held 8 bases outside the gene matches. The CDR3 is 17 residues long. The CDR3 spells CASSPRMTSGGSYEQYF. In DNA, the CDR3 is TGTGCCAGTAGTCCTCGGATGACTAGCGGGGGCTCCTACGAGCAGTACTTC.